The 28 T cell receptor beta chains listed next were all sequenced from one sample in a study of T cell repertoires and leukemia-associated antigens. Their antigen targets remain unknown. TCRdb fed the 5' RACE reads into MiXCR, producing one record per CDR3 protein. The sample holds 10,000 to 13,000 distinct CDR3 sequences, 35% to 45% seen once. The sample taken for sequencing was CD3+ T cells sorted from blood and cultured. The receptor source for this set is a female donor in good health.

To note about this clonotype: The junction departs from germline at one end; a sequencing error may be responsible. The J gene is TRBJ2-7, the V gene TRBV28; 10 bases align to TRBD2. Germline loops: CDR1 MDHEN, CDR2 SYDVKM. CDR3 size: 16 residues. CDR3 nucleotides: TGTTCCAGCAGTTCCCACGGAAGCGGGAGGGTCTACGAGCAGTATTTC. It encodes CSSSSHGSGRVYEQYF. Filled out from reference TRBV28 and TRBJ2-7, the complete variable domain reads DVKVTQSSRYLVKRTGEKVFLECVQDMDHENMFWYRQDPGLGLRLIYFSYDVKMKEKGDIPEGYSVSREKKERFSLILESASTNQTSMYLCSSSSHGSGRVYEQYFGPGTRLTVT.

The chain recombines TRBV20-1 with TRBJ2-3, with 11 bases identical to TRBD2. With V trimmed by 8 bases and J by 4 bases, 20 bases remained unmatched. The CDR3 has 18 residues. Looked up from germline, CDR1 is DFQATT and CDR2 is SNEGSKA (reference sequence). Here the CDR3 DNA reads TGCAGTCCGACGAACAGACTAGCGGGAAAAAGACTCGCAGATACGCAGTATTTT. It specifies CSPTNRLAGKRLADTQYF.

This sequence joins TRBV7-9 and TRBJ2-1, with 8 positions matching TRBD2. The CDR3 length is 15 residues. Germline V gene lookup returns CDR1 SEHNR and CDR2 FQNEAQ (reference sequence). V gave up 6 bases and J gave up 4 bases; unmatched junction bases: 8. The CDR3 DNA is TGTGCCAGCAGTCCTTGTAGCGGGGATTACAATGAGCAGTTCTTC. This translates into CASSPCSGDYNEQFF. Full variable domain (missing parts from reference TRBV7-9 and TRBJ2-1): DTGVSQNPRHKITKRGQNVTFRCDPISEHNRLYWYRQTLGQGPEFLTYFQNEAQLEKSRLLSDRFSAERPKGSFSTLEIQRTEQGDSAMYLCASSPCSGDYNEQFFGPGTRLTVL.

This clonotype was counted once. This chain connects TRBV28 to TRBJ2-1; D call uncertain. This CDR3 has 14 amino acids. Deletions cut 7 bases from V and 4 bases from J, with 14 bases between. In germline, CDR1 is MDHEN, CDR2 SYDVKM. This chain's CDR3 is CASKPDSDYNEQFF. CDR3 coding DNA: TGTGCCAGCAAGCCCGATTCGGATTACAATGAGCAGTTCTTC.

The chain links TRBV5-1 to TRBJ2-5; TRBD2 matches at 14 bases. V shed 4 bases, J shed 7 bases, and the junction held 18 bases outside the gene matches. The CDR3 runs 19 residues. The germline V gene encodes CDR1 SGHRS and CDR2 YFSETQ. The CDR3 loop reads CASSPTDLRTSGRLATQYF. The CDR3 nucleotides read TGCGCCAGCAGCCCGACTGACCTCAGGACTAGCGGGAGGCTTGCGACCCAGTACTTC.

The table lists this clonotype with many counts. J is TRBJ2-1 and V is TRBV7-9; TRBD2 matches at 8 bases. V was clipped by 1 base and J by 4 bases; unmatched bases: 12. There are 18 residues in the CDR3. From germline, CDR1 is SEHNR and CDR2 FQNEAQ (reference sequence). The CDR3 bases are TGTGCCAGCAGCTTAGTCTTAGCGGGATATCTAAATTACAATGAGCAGTTCTTC. This sequence encodes CASSLVLAGYLNYNEQFF.

The chain combines TRBV20-1 with TRBJ2-1; TRBD1 matches 8 bases. The V gene end was trimmed by 5 bases and the J gene end by 3 bases; junction bases not matched to a gene: 6. In germline, CDR1 is DFQATT, CDR2 SNEGSKA (reference sequence). This CDR3 contains 14 residues. For the CDR3, the DNA is TGCAGTGCTCTACGGACAGGGCACTACAATGAGCAGTTCTTC. Protein product: CSALRTGHYNEQFF.

This clonotype has more than one count but fewer than ten. The genes are TRBV12-3 or TRBV12-4 and TRBJ2-2, with D possibly being TRBD1 (5 bases). The CDR3 covers 15 residues. Trimming shortened V by 2 bases and J by 0 bases, and 7 bases separated the two germline ends. CDR3 amino acids: CASSLQGPNTGELFF. CDR3 bases: TGTGCCAGCAGTTTACAGGGCCCGAACACCGGGGAGCTGTTTTTT.

This clonotype is medium-sized (0.01 to 0.1%) by share. The chain is built from TRBV5-6 and TRBJ2-7; D uncertain. This CDR3 has 11 amino acids. V was pared by 4 bases and J by 5 bases, with 7 bases between. Germline CDR1 and CDR2: SGHDT and YYEEEE. The CDR3 region is CASSPLNEQYF. CDR3 bases: TGTGCCAGCAGCCCCCTCAACGAGCAGTACTTC.

The rearrangement links TRBV28 to TRBJ2-7, with D maybe TRBD1 (6 bases). V was cut by 5 bases and J by 6 bases, with 14 bases left in between. Germline lookup yields CDR1 MDHEN and CDR2 SYDVKM. The CDR3 runs to 13 residues. The CDR3 loop reads CASSPPQGPEQYF. CDR3 bases: TGTGCCAGCAGTCCCCCGCAGGGGCCCGAGCAGTACTTC.

The chain links TRBV20-1 to TRBJ2-1, with 11 bases lining up with TRBD2. CDR3 length: 18 amino acids. Germline V gene lookup returns CDR1 DFQATT and CDR2 SNEGSKA (reference sequence). J gave up 0 bases and V 7 bases, and 14 bases lay outside the gene matches. CDR3 bases: TGCAGTGGCCCGACTAGCGGGAAGGCTGGAGGCTCCTACAATGAGCAGTTCTTC. Translation: CSGPTSGKAGGSYNEQFF.

Concerning this clonotype: An end of the junction does not agree with germline; a read error may underlie this. The chain carries TRBV29-1 and TRBJ2-3, with D possibly TRBD1 on 8 matching bases. Germline loops: CDR1 SQVTM, CDR2 ANQGSEA. This CDR3 has 13 residues. The CDR3: CSVLQGGTDTQYF. The CDR3 coding sequence is TGCAGCGTTCTACAGGGGGGGACAGACACGCAGTATTTT.

The chain has TRBV11-1 and TRBJ2-7; weak D call: TRBD1 (7 bases). The CDR3 runs to 17 residues. V shed 5 bases and J shed 3 bases, with 23 bases lying between them. Per germline, CDR1 SGHAT and CDR2 FQDESV (reference sequence). CDR3 in amino acids: CASSPQGGEAALYEQYF. The CDR3 DNA reads TGTGCCAGCAGCCCGCAGGGGGGAGAGGCGGCCCTCTACGAGCAGTACTTC.

This clonotype was recorded at least ten times. The rearrangement links TRBV4-2 to TRBJ2-1, with 7 bases lining up with TRBD2. Germline CDR1 and CDR2: LGHNA and YNFKEQ. The CDR3 has 13 residues. V was clipped by 4 bases and J by 10 bases; unmatched bases: 7. DNA of the CDR3: TGTGCCAGCAGCCCGACCTGGCGGGAGGAGCAGTTCTTC. Its protein is CASSPTWREEQFF.

This clonotype was picked up many times. The rearrangement joins TRBV14 to TRBJ1-2, with D possibly TRBD1 on 5 matching bases. The CDR3 consists of 14 residues. Germline V CDR1 and CDR2: SGHDN, FVKESK. V was trimmed by 4 bases and J by 7 bases, leaving 16 bases between them. CDR3 amino acids: CASSLGDGRSGYTF. The CDR3 region has the DNA TGTGCCAGCAGCCTTGGGGACGGCAGATCTGGCTACACCTTC.

At least ten counts were recorded for this clonotype. The J gene is TRBJ2-6, the V gene TRBV7-6; D uncertain. Trimming removed 1 base from V and 0 bases from J, with 10 bases in between. The CDR3 totals 17 residues. CDR1 and CDR2 from the germline V gene are SGHVS and FNYEAQ. In nucleotides, the CDR3 is TGTGCCAGCAGCTTAGTTCCAACCAGCTCTGGGGCCAACGTCCTGACTTTC. This gives the protein CASSLVPTSSGANVLTF.

V gene TRBV29-1 combines with J gene TRBJ1-1; a weak D match, TRBD1 (5 bases). The germline V and J ends were trimmed by 6 bases and 0 bases, with 11 bases remaining between them. This CDR3 has 13 amino acids. Germline V CDR1 and CDR2: SQVTM, ANQGSEA. CDR3 residues: CSVAGRMNTEAFF. Written as DNA, the CDR3 is TGCAGCGTGGCGGGGCGCATGAACACTGAAGCTTTCTTT.

J is TRBJ1-5 and V is TRBV4-2, with a tentative D call TRBD1 (6 bases). The CDR3 has 16 residues. Trimming pared 4 bases from V and 1 base from J, leaving 14 bases between. Germline V gene data show CDR1 as LGHNA and CDR2 as YNFKEQ. CDR3 sequence reads: CASSPSGTPSNQPQHF. In DNA, the CDR3 is TGTGCCAGCAGCCCTTCCGGGACACCGAGCAATCAGCCCCAGCATTTT.

The chain recombines TRBV12-3 or TRBV12-4 with TRBJ1-4; tentatively, D is TRBD1 (6 bases). Trimming removed 4 bases from V and 8 bases from J, with 11 bases in between. This CDR3 contains 13 residues. The DNA of the CDR3 is TGTGCCAGCAGTTACAGGGTTGACGAAAAACTGTTTTTT. Its protein is CASSYRVDEKLFF.

This clonotype was detected only a few times. The chain is built from TRBV10-3 and TRBJ2-2; TRBD1 might be the D (6 bases). V was trimmed by 2 bases and J by 3 bases, leaving 10 bases between them. This CDR3 has 15 amino acids. The germline V gene has CDR1 ENHRY and CDR2 SYGVKD. This CDR3 is CAISEGQSDTGELFF. The CDR3 region has the DNA TGTGCCATCAGTGAGGGACAGTCAGACACCGGGGAGCTGTTTTTT.

This clonotype was observed a few times. The chain recombines TRBV5-1 with TRBJ1-1; D gene uncertain. V gave up 0 bases and J gave up 3 bases, with 3 bases separating them. Germline V gene sequence: CDR1 SGHRS, CDR2 YFSETQ. The CDR3 is 12 residues long. The CDR3 sequence is CASSLEDTEAFF. CDR3 DNA: TGCGCCAGCAGCTTGGAGGACACTGAAGCTTTCTTT.

A few counts support this clonotype. One end of the junction is discordant with germline, which a read error may explain. The chain combines TRBV10-3 with TRBJ2-5; D possibly uses TRBD1 or TRBD2 (5 bases each). The germline V gene encodes CDR1 ENHRY and CDR2 SYGVKD. This CDR3 contains 15 residues. In DNA form, the CDR3 reads TGTGCCATCAGTGGATCTGAGGGGTACCAGGAGACCCAGTACTTC. Protein sequence: CAISGSEGYQETQYF.

This clonotype has only a few counts. J is TRBJ1-3 and V is TRBV5-1; TRBD1 matches at 7 bases. The CDR3 totals 19 residues. V lost 1 base and J lost 3; bases outside the gene matches: 16. CDR1 is SGHRS and CDR2 is YFSETQ in the germline V gene. CDR3 loop: CASSLWPGQLREDGNTIYF. The CDR3 nucleotides are TGCGCCAGCAGCTTGTGGCCGGGACAGTTAAGGGAGGATGGAAACACCATATATTTT.

V and J are TRBV29-1 and TRBJ2-7, with D possibly being TRBD2 (5 bases). Trimming shortened V by 4 bases and J by 5 bases, and 9 bases separated the two germline ends. The CDR3 contains 11 residues. Germline values: CDR1 SQVTM, CDR2 ANQGSEA. The CDR3 DNA follows: TGCAGCGTTGGCTCCGGGAACGAGCAGTACTTC. This sequence encodes CSVGSGNEQYF.

The chain combines TRBV20-1 with TRBJ2-3; maybe TRBD2 (5 bases). Trimming pared 2 bases from V and 0 bases from J, leaving 9 bases between. Per germline, CDR1 DFQATT and CDR2 SNEGSKA (reference sequence). This CDR3 spans 14 amino acids. CDR3 in amino acids: CSARIRGSTDTQYF. CDR3 DNA: TGCAGTGCTAGAATCCGGGGAAGCACAGATACGCAGTATTTT.

In this sample, this clonotype turned up once. One junction end does not reproduce the germline sequence, and a read error may be involved. The chain links TRBV12-3 or TRBV12-4 to TRBJ2-1; 12 bases map to TRBD2. The CDR3 length is 14 residues. CDR3 DNA: TGTGCCAGCAGTCTAGCGGGAGGGCGGAGTGAGCAGTTCTTC. Residues: CASSLAGGRSEQFF.

The chain recombines TRBV5-1 with TRBJ2-1, with 8 bases lining up with TRBD2. CDR3 size: 14 residues. With V trimmed by 7 bases and J by 6 bases, 9 bases remained unmatched. CDR1 and CDR2 (germline): SGHRS, YFSETQ. The CDR3 region has the DNA TGCGCCAGCTCGATTAAGCGGGGGTTCAATGAGCAGTTCTTC. Its translation is CASSIKRGFNEQFF.

This clonotype was seen a handful of times. V gene TRBV7-3 combines with J gene TRBJ2-5; a weak D match, TRBD2 (6 bases). The germline V gene encodes CDR1 SGHTA and CDR2 FQGTGA. CDR3 length: 13 amino acids. V lost 5 bases to trimming and J lost 5 bases, with 12 bases between them. CDR3 residues: CASSRLVSETQYF. The DNA of the CDR3 is TGTGCCAGCAGCCGACTAGTTAGCGAGACCCAGTACTTC.